The 11 T cell receptor beta chains reported below all come from one sample, sequenced in a study of cytomegalovirus exposure and HLA in healthy donors. The PCR ran on 60 Vbeta and 13 Jbeta primers. Clones were read by immunoSEQ multiplex PCR, and TCRdb kept only the in-frame ones, dropping some. The sample carries 150,000 to 170,000 clones, 80% recorded once. What was sequenced was PBMCs. The receptor source for this set is a man under 40 in good health and CMV-seropositive.

The chain recombines TRBV5-4 with TRBJ2-1; maybe TRBD2 (6 bases). This CDR3 spans 15 amino acids. Per the germline V gene, CDR1 is SGHNT and CDR2 is YYREEE (reference sequence). V was trimmed by 0 bases and J by 7 bases, leaving 14 bases between them. The CDR3 loop reads CASSLAGDELNEQFF. The DNA for the CDR3 is TGTGCCAGCAGCTTGGCGGGGGACGAACTAAATGAGCAGTTCTTC.

The rearrangement joins TRBV9 to TRBJ1-3; a possible D gene is TRBD1 (6 bases). V dropped 0 bases and J dropped 0 bases, with 13 bases sitting between them. Germline values: CDR1 SGDLS, CDR2 YYNGEE. The CDR3 loop spans 17 amino acids. The chain's CDR3 is CASSVASQGNSGNTIYF. The DNA for the CDR3 is TGTGCCAGCAGCGTAGCCTCACAGGGTAACTCTGGAAACACCATATATTTT.

The chain combines TRBV28 with TRBJ2-3, with 8 nucleotides matching TRBD2. The germline gives CDR1 MDHEN, CDR2 SYDVKM. CDR3 length equals 16 residues. Trimming cost V 7 bases and J 4 bases; bases outside gene matches: 13. The CDR3 protein is CASKGDSPGGADTQYF. The DNA for the CDR3 is TGTGCCAGCAAAGGAGACTCACCCGGGGGGGCAGATACGCAGTATTTT.

The chain uses TRBV7-2 and TRBJ2-7; 7 bases are a match to TRBD2. The CDR3 contains 15 residues. Losses at the gene ends were 4 bases for V and 2 bases for J; bases not matched to a gene: 8. Germline V gene sequence: CDR1 SGHTA, CDR2 FQGNSA. CDR3 sequence: CASSSRTGGAYEQYF. The DNA for the CDR3 is TGTGCCAGCAGCTCGCGGACGGGGGGAGCCTACGAGCAGTACTTC.

CDR3 loop: CASSEYTGGNQPQHF. The CDR3 DNA sequence: TGTGCCAGCAGTGAGTATACAGGGGGGAATCAGCCCCAGCATTTT. The J gene is TRBJ1-5, the V gene TRBV6-1, with 8 positions matching TRBD1. The V gene's germline CDR1 is MNHNS and CDR2 SASEGT. V trimming: 3 bases; J trimming: 4 bases; junction bases outside the gene matches: 5. The CDR3 spans 15 residues.

The chain recombines TRBV6-5 with TRBJ1-2; D not resolved. V dropped 8 bases and J dropped 0 bases, with 10 bases sitting between them. Germline V gene lookup returns CDR1 MNHEY and CDR2 SVGAGI. CDR3 size: 13 residues. CDR3 loop: CASHASANYGYTF. CDR3 DNA: TGTGCCAGCCACGCATCAGCTAACTATGGCTACACCTTC.

This clone was seen a single time. CDR3 in amino acids: CASNGLADDSYNEQFF. The CDR3, as DNA: TGTGCCAGTAACGGACTAGCGGACGACTCCTACAATGAGCAGTTCTTC. The rearrangement joins TRBV19 to TRBJ2-1; 10 bases match TRBD2. The CDR3 runs to 16 residues. V gave up 7 bases and J gave up 0 bases; unmatched junction bases: 6. Germline assignment: CDR1 LNHDA and CDR2 SQIVND (reference sequence). Full variable domain (remainder filled in from reference TRBV19 and TRBJ2-1): DGGITQSPKYLFRKEGQNVTLSCEQNLNHDAMYWYRQDPGQGLRLIYYSQIVNDFQKGDIAEGYSVSREKKESFPLTVTSAQKNPTAFYLCASNGLADDSYNEQFFGPGTRLTVL.

CDR3 DNA: TGTGCCAGCAGCCCTCCGGGACAGGGGTCCTATGGCTACACCTTC. Its translation is CASSPPGQGSYGYTF. The gene calls are TRBV11-1 and TRBJ1-2; TRBD1 aligns across 10 bases. Germline-derived CDR1 and CDR2 are SGHAT and FQDESV (reference sequence). There are 15 residues in the CDR3. V lost 5 bases and J lost 4; bases outside the gene matches: 7. Supplemented by reference TRBV11-1 and TRBJ1-2, the full variable domain reads EAEVAQSPRYKITEKSQAVAFWCDPISGHATLYWYRQILGQGPELLVQFQDESVVDDSQLPKDRFSAERLKGVDSTLKIQPAELGDSAMYLCASSPPGQGSYGYTFGSGTRLTVV.

This chain joins TRBV29-1 and TRBJ2-7; maybe TRBD2 (5 bases). The CDR3 runs 14 residues. Germline V gene data show CDR1 as SQVTM and CDR2 as ANQGSEA. Trimming took off 1 base at V and 7 bases at J, with 17 bases between the two ends. CDR3 sequence: CSVEVWGAAVEQYF. CDR3 bases: TGCAGCGTTGAAGTGTGGGGAGCTGCTGTGGAGCAGTACTTC.

In DNA, the CDR3 is TGTGCCAGCTCACCCAGTGGGACAGCACCCTACGAGCAGTACTTC. The encoded protein is CASSPSGTAPYEQYF. This chain uses TRBV18 with TRBJ2-7; 7 bases are shared with TRBD1. Germline lookup yields CDR1 KGHSH and CDR2 LQKENI. The CDR3 contains 15 residues. Trimming cost V 3 bases and J 2 bases; bases outside gene matches: 7.

This chain joins TRBV30 and TRBJ2-1, with TRBD2 identical over 8 bases. The CDR3 loop spans 14 amino acids. Germline V gene data show CDR1 as GTSNPN and CDR2 as SVGIG (reference sequence). J lost 1 base, V lost 6 bases, and 5 bases had no gene match. The DNA of the CDR3 is TGTGCCTGTAGCGGGATTAGATCCTACAATGAGCAGTTCTTC. This encodes CACSGIRSYNEQFF.